This is a list of T cell receptor beta chains from one sample in a study of breast tumors, draining lymph nodes, adjacent tissues. TCRdb reprocessed the multiplex PCR reads with MiXCR, giving one entry per CDR3 protein. The table lists 200,000 to 250,000 distinct CDR3 sequences, roughly 32% of them singletons, with about 1.4% in the top ten. The material sequenced was axillary lymph node tissue. These receptors were taken from a female donor with breast cancer. Some clones in this sample may be carry-over from other donors' samples. The CDR3 runs from the conserved cysteine through the conserved F or W. A D gene is named only where the DNA matches it firmly. Clone size is stated in some rows and not others, as once, few, many or a class when expanded.

j_call clone_size v_call d_call cdr3_aa cdr3_nt
TRBJ2-5 many TRBV11-3 TRBD2 CASSSILAARETQYF TGTGCCAGCAGCTCGATCCTAGCGGCCCGAGAGACCCAGTACTTC
TRBJ2-7 NA TRBV18 TRBD1 CASSSETGAYEQYF TGTGCCAGCTCGTCCGAGACAGGGGCCTACGAGCAGTACTTC
TRBJ1-5 NA TRBV19 TRBD1 CASSIRGQGGNQPQHF TGTGCCAGTAGTATCCGGGGACAGGGAGGGAATCAGCCCCAGCATTTT
TRBJ2-1 NA TRBV3-1 TRBD2 CASSQESSGSWGEQFF TGTGCCAGCAGCCAAGAGTCTAGCGGGAGCTGGGGTGAGCAGTTCTTC
TRBJ2-1 many TRBV9 NA CASSVGWDEQFF TGTGCCAGCAGCGTAGGATGGGATGAGCAGTTCTTC
TRBJ2-7 many TRBV18 NA CASSPSKGPSYEQYF TGTGCCAGCTCACCAAGTAAGGGGCCCTCCTACGAGCAGTACTTC
TRBJ1-2 few TRBV4-2 NA CASSPGSSLGQTYGYTF TGTGCCAGCTCCCCGGGCTCATCGCTAGGACAGACCTATGGCTACACCTTC
TRBJ1-4 many TRBV7-8 NA CASSGQAQSNEKLFF TGTGCCAGCAGCGGGCAGGCCCAGAGTAATGAAAAACTGTTTTTT
TRBJ2-5 NA TRBV20-1 NA CSARKVPGVLETQYF TGCAGTGCTAGAAAAGTCCCGGGGGTTTTAGAGACCCAGTACTTC
TRBJ2-1 NA TRBV2 NA CASSGEGEPYNEQFF TGTGCTAGCAGTGGTGAGGGGGAGCCCTACAATGAGCAGTTCTTC
TRBJ1-6 NA TRBV12-3/TRBV12-4 TRBD1 CASTDLALGGETHQPGQPSPLHF TGTGCCAGCACCGACCTAGCGCTAGGGGGGGAGACCCACCAACCGGGACAGCCTTCACCCCTCCACTTT
TRBJ2-7 many TRBV5-1 NA CASSLPEDEQYF TGCGCCAGCAGCCTCCCCGAGGACGAGCAGTACTTC
TRBJ2-1 many TRBV2 NA CASSGGRVVKSYNEQFF TGTGCCAGCAGTGGAGGGAGAGTTGTTAAGTCCTACAATGAGCAGTTCTTC
TRBJ2-7 many TRBV11-3 TRBD2 CASSSWTSGSYDEQYF TGTGCCAGCAGCTCCTGGACTAGCGGGAGTTACGACGAGCAGTACTTC
TRBJ2-6 many TRBV7-6 NA CASSLIGQANVLTF TGTGCCAGCAGCTTAATAGGGCAGGCCAACGTCCTGACTTTC
TRBJ2-3 NA TRBV19 TRBD2 CASSGRGDNEQYF TGTGCCAGTAGCGGGAGGGGGGACAATGAGCAGTATTTT
TRBJ1-3 many TRBV10-2 TRBD1 CASSDRARGNTIYF TGCGCCTCCTCAGACAGGGCGAGAGGAAACACCATATATTTT
TRBJ1-2 few TRBV28 TRBD1 CASRYSDRVRGYTF TGTGCCAGCAGATACTCGGACAGGGTTCGTGGCTACACCTTC
TRBJ2-3 NA TRBV7-3 NA CASSLLGRRGTDTQYF TGTGCCAGCAGCTTACTGGGACGGCGGGGCACAGATACGCAGTATTTT
TRBJ1-3 many TRBV9 NA CASSVAGPGNTIYF TGTGCCAGCAGCGTCGCAGGGCCTGGAAACACCATATATTTT
TRBJ2-1 few TRBV7-3 TRBD2 CASSLRAGGGNEQFF TGTGCCAGCAGCTTAAGGGCGGGGGGGGGGAATGAGCAGTTCTTC
TRBJ1-1 few TRBV5-4 NA CASRGNAEAFF TGTGCCAGCAGAGGGAACGCTGAAGCTTTCTTT
TRBJ2-7 many TRBV5-8 NA CASSQVGGEQYF TGTGCCAGCAGCCAGGTGGGGGGCGAGCAGTACTTC
TRBJ2-1 NA TRBV27 NA CASRRAIQGEQFF TGTGCCAGCAGAAGGGCAATACAGGGTGAGCAGTTCTTC
TRBJ2-3 many TRBV12-3/TRBV12-4 TRBD1 CASSLDQGDADTQYF TGTGCCAGCAGTTTAGATCAGGGGGATGCAGATACGCAGTATTTT
TRBJ2-2 many TRBV4-3 NA CASSPGRFGTGELFF TGCGCCAGCAGTCCGGGGAGATTTGGCACCGGGGAGCTGTTTTTT
TRBJ1-2 NA TRBV5-1 TRBD1 CASSWTGGGYTF TGCGCCAGCAGCTGGACAGGGGGCGGCTACACCTTC
TRBJ2-7 once TRBV7-6 TRBD2 CASSNVAGGGYEQYF TGTGCCAGCAGCAACGTAGCGGGAGGGGGGTACGAGCAGTACTTC
TRBJ2-7 many TRBV3-1 NA CASSQGVYEQYF TGTGCCAGCAGCCAAGGGGTATACGAGCAGTACTTC
TRBJ2-3 many TRBV5-4 NA CASSGSGPETQYF TGTGCCAGCAGCGGGTCTGGCCCAGAGACGCAGTATTTT
TRBJ2-3 many TRBV4-1 NA CASLDPSGTDTQYF TGCGCCAGCCTGGACCCGTCGGGCACAGATACGCAGTATTTT
TRBJ1-1 NA TRBV2 NA CAISEWGRANTEAFF TGTGCCATCAGTGAGTGGGGCAGGGCCAACACTGAAGCTTTCTTT
TRBJ2-1 many TRBV19 TRBD2 CASSINIAGASQDEQFF TGTGCCAGTAGTATAAACATAGCGGGAGCGTCCCAGGATGAGCAGTTCTTC
TRBJ1-2 many TRBV11-2 TRBD1 CASSPATGVGYTF TGTGCCAGCAGCCCAGCCACAGGGGTCGGCTACACCTTC
TRBJ1-5 many TRBV7-8 NA CASSPGRINQPQHF TGTGCCAGCAGCCCTGGACGGATAAATCAGCCCCAGCATTTT
TRBJ2-5 few TRBV5-5 NA CASTQYRVQETQYF TGTGCCAGCACCCAGTACAGAGTTCAAGAGACCCAGTACTTC
TRBJ2-3 many TRBV19 TRBD2 CASSPGTSSDTQYF TGTGCCAGTAGCCCCGGGACTAGTTCAGATACGCAGTATTTT
TRBJ2-5 many TRBV20-1 TRBD1 CSAPWRDRDETQYF TGCAGTGCTCCCTGGCGGGACAGGGACGAGACCCAGTACTTC
TRBJ1-4 NA TRBV7-8 TRBD1 CASSLAPGGLSEKLFF TGTGCCAGCAGCTTAGCCCCAGGGGGTCTAAGTGAAAAACTGTTTTTT
TRBJ2-5 many TRBV20-1 TRBD2 CSAPPSGKEATQYF TGCAGTGCTCCACCTAGCGGGAAGGAAGCGACCCAGTACTTC
TRBJ2-7 many TRBV7-8 NA CASSPDRHEQYF TGTGCCAGCAGCCCCGACAGGCACGAGCAGTACTTC
TRBJ2-7 medium-sized TRBV7-9 TRBD2 CASSLQLAGSYEQYF TGTGCCAGCAGCTTACAACTAGCGGGCTCCTACGAGCAGTACTTC
TRBJ2-3 NA TRBV7-8 TRBD2 CASSHPPGLAGVPDTQYF TGTGCCAGCAGCCATCCCCCGGGACTAGCGGGAGTGCCCGATACGCAGTATTTT
TRBJ1-6 many TRBV20-1 NA CSARDSPGYNSPLHF TGCAGTGCTAGAGATTCCCCGGGTTACAATTCACCCCTCCACTTT
TRBJ2-7 many TRBV5-8 NA CASSRPDPSSYEQYF TGTGCCAGCAGCCGCCCCGACCCAAGCTCCTACGAGCAGTACTTC
TRBJ2-5 many TRBV5-8 TRBD1 CASSNGQGQETQYF TGTGCCAGCAGCAACGGACAGGGCCAAGAGACCCAGTACTTC
TRBJ2-3 many TRBV5-6 NA CASSLVAILPDTQYF TGTGCCAGCAGCTTGGTGGCAATCCTCCCAGATACGCAGTATTTT
TRBJ1-5 NA TRBV2 NA CASSDGPDQPQHF TGTGCCAGCAGTGACGGTCCCGATCAGCCCCAGCATTTT
TRBJ1-6 many TRBV6-5 NA CASSTSHANSPLHF TGTGCCAGCAGTACGTCCCACGCTAATTCACCCCTCCACTTT
TRBJ2-1 NA TRBV29-1 TRBD2 CSFAGEEFF TGCAGCTTTGCGGGAGAAGAGTTCTTC
TRBJ1-4 many TRBV25-1 NA CASSDSGRGGNEKLFF TGTGCCAGCAGTGACAGTGGCAGAGGGGGTAATGAAAAACTGTTTTTT
TRBJ1-2 many TRBV15 NA CATSRDVGKADYYGYTF TGTGCCACCAGCAGAGACGTGGGCAAGGCTGACTACTATGGCTACACCTTC
TRBJ1-1 NA TRBV6-6 NA CASSHGGTGSTEAFF TGTGCCAGCAGCCATGGGGGGACCGGAAGCACTGAAGCTTTCTTT
TRBJ1-2 NA TRBV6-5 NA CASSPPRGAGGNTF TGTGCCAGCAGCCCACCCCGGGGGGCAGGAGGAAACACCTTC